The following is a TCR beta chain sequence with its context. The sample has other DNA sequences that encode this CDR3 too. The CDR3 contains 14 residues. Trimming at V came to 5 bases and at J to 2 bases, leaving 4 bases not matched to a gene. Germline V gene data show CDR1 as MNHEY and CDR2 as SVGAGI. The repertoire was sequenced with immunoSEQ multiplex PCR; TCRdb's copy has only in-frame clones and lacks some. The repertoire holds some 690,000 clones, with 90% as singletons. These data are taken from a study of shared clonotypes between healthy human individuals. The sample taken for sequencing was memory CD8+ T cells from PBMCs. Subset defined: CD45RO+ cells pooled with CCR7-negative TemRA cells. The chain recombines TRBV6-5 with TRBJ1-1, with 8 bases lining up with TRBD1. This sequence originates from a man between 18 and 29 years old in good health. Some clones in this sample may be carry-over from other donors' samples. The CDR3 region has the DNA TGTGCCAGCAGTCCCGGGACAGGTAACACTGAAGCTTTCTTT. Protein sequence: CASSPGTGNTEAFF.